Following are 15 T cell receptor beta chains from one sample sequenced in a study of beta chain features in type 1 diabetes. Study findings and constraints: Moderately but significantly shorter TCRB CDR3s were found in Type 1 diabetes patients in all four CD4+ subsets.

All of the isolated RNA was reverse transcribed, so expressed TCRB transcripts were sequenced. Libraries were prepared by immunoSEQ multiplex PCR; TCRdb keeps only in-frame clonotypes and omits some of them. The data hold a few hundred thousand clones, with 9.6% observed a single time. Which antigens these TCRs recognize remains unknown. The specimen sequenced was central memory CD4+ T cells from blood. Receptor source: a man under 40 with type 1 diabetes.

This clone was picked up a small number of times. The chain uses TRBV6-5 and TRBJ1-4; 10 bases are a match to TRBD1. The CDR3 length is 15 residues. J gave up 5 bases and V 5 bases, and 5 bases lay outside the gene matches. The germline gives CDR1 MNHEY, CDR2 SVGAGI. This chain's CDR3 is CASSRDRGQNEKLFF. Here the CDR3 DNA reads TGTGCCAGCAGTAGGGACAGGGGCCAGAATGAAAAACTGTTTTTT.

The rearrangement uses TRBV5-1 and TRBJ1-4; D might be TRBD1 (5 bases). This CDR3 is built from 13 residues. Germline CDR1 reads SGHRS; CDR2 reads YFSETQ. The ends were cut back, 4 bases at V and 7 bases at J, with 11 bases in the middle. The CDR3 spells CASSIDRLEKLFF. The CDR3 nucleotides are TGCGCCAGCAGCATCGACAGACTTGAAAAACTGTTTTTT.

The V call is TRBV19, the J call TRBJ1-1, with D tentatively TRBD1 (5 bases). The CDR3 totals 15 residues. The ends were cut back, 3 bases at V and 1 base at J, with 12 bases in the middle. Germline V gene sequence: CDR1 LNHDA, CDR2 SQIVND (reference sequence). The CDR3 region has the DNA TGTGCCAGTAGTATGGGGTTGGGACGGAACACTGAAGCTTTCTTT. Residues: CASSMGLGRNTEAFF.

The J gene is TRBJ1-1, the V gene TRBV4-2, with D perhaps matching TRBD1 (5 bases). Germline V gives CDR1 LGHNA, CDR2 YNFKEQ. This CDR3 spans 14 amino acids. V was shortened by 4 bases and J by 3 bases, with 12 bases between the two germline ends. CDR3 coding DNA: TGTGCCAGCAGCCTTGGTCTACAGGACACTGAAGCTTTCTTT. Encoded protein: CASSLGLQDTEAFF.

This clone was seen only a few times. CDR3 nucleotide sequence: TGTGCCAGCAGCTTAGATCAGGCGGTGAGGAAGACCTTC. Protein product: CASSLDQAVRKTF. The chain links TRBV11-2 to TRBJ1-2; D unclear. Trimming stripped 0 bases from V and 14 bases from J, with 16 bases between. Germline V lookup: CDR1 SGHAT, CDR2 FQNNGV. The CDR3 contains 13 residues.

This chain joins TRBV28 and TRBJ1-2, with 10 bases identical to TRBD1. The junction had 10 bases not matched to a gene; V was cut back by 6 bases and J by 6 bases. The V gene's germline CDR1 is MDHEN and CDR2 SYDVKM. There are 15 residues in the CDR3. CDR3 protein: CASRSPGQGLNGYTF. The CDR3 bases are TGTGCCAGCAGATCCCCGGGACAGGGGTTAAATGGCTACACCTTC.

This clone was picked up a small number of times. The chain is built from TRBV4-3 and TRBJ2-3; D is undetermined. V lost 0 bases, J lost 4 bases, and 17 bases lay in between. Germline lookup yields CDR1 LGHNA and CDR2 YSLEER. This CDR3 region has 17 residues. The CDR3 DNA reads TGCGCCAGCAGCCAAGATGGAGCCGGGTCCAGCCCAGATACGCAGTATTTT. As protein: CASSQDGAGSSPDTQYF.

This clone was seen just once. CDR3 amino acids: CASSFTGTSGEETQYF. Written as DNA, the CDR3 is TGTGCCAGCAGTTTCACCGGGACTAGCGGTGAAGAGACCCAGTACTTC. The chain employs TRBV27 and TRBJ2-5, with TRBD2 matching 11 bases. This CDR3 contains 16 residues. Germline loops: CDR1 MNHEY, CDR2 SMNVEV (reference sequence). V shed 3 bases, J shed 3 bases, and the junction held 6 bases outside the gene matches.

The J gene is TRBJ2-7, the V gene TRBV7-3; 8 positions match TRBD1. This CDR3 comprises 16 residues. V lost 3 bases and J lost 2; bases outside the gene matches: 9. CDR1 SGHTA and CDR2 FQGTGA come from the germline V gene. The CDR3 loop is CASSFQGAGTPYEQYF. The CDR3 nucleotides are TGTGCCAGCAGCTTCCAGGGGGCGGGAACACCCTACGAGCAGTACTTC. Full variable domain (missing parts from reference TRBV7-3 and TRBJ2-7): GAGVSQTPSNKVTEKGKYVELRCDPISGHTALYWYRQSLGQGPEFLIYFQGTGAADDSGLPNDRFFAVRPEGSVSTLKIQRTERGDSAVYLCASSFQGAGTPYEQYFGPGTRLTVT.

V is TRBV7-2 and J is TRBJ1-2; perhaps TRBD1 as D (5 bases). The CDR3 is made up of 14 amino acids. Germline V gene sequence: CDR1 SGHTA, CDR2 FQGNSA. V was trimmed by 1 base and J by 5 bases, leaving 11 bases between them. The CDR3 bases are TGTGCCAGCAGCTTAGGGGGGACGGGTTATGGCTACACCTTC. Its protein product is CASSLGGTGYGYTF.

This clone has only a few counts. The V gene is TRBV11-2, the J gene TRBJ1-5, with D hard to call. CDR3 length equals 13 residues. The V end was cut by 2 bases, the J end by 5 bases, with 7 bases between. Germline assignment: CDR1 SGHAT and CDR2 FQNNGV. CDR3 loop: CASSLSSDQPQHF. CDR3 sequence (DNA): TGTGCCAGCAGCTTAAGTTCCGATCAGCCCCAGCATTTT. The full variable domain, with the rest looked up from reference TRBV11-2 and TRBJ1-5, is EAGVAQSPRYKIIEKRQSVAFWCNPISGHATLYWYQQILGQGPKLLIQFQNNGVVDDSQLPKDRFSAERLKGVDSTLKIQPAKLEDSAVYLCASSLSSDQPQHFGDGTRLSIL.

The chain recombines TRBV10-1 with TRBJ2-1, with D perhaps matching TRBD2 (5 bases). The CDR3 consists of 17 residues. With 0 bases removed from V and 4 bases from J, the gap between germline ends came to 16 bases. The V gene's germline CDR1 is WNHNN and CDR2 SYGVQD (reference sequence). CDR3 sequence: CASSESGVHTLYNEQFF. In DNA form, the CDR3 reads TGCGCCAGCAGTGAGTCCGGGGTGCATACCCTTTACAATGAGCAGTTCTTC.

This clone appeared a few times. The J gene is TRBJ1-1, the V gene TRBV27; D remains unclear. V was trimmed by 5 bases and J by 8 bases, leaving 18 bases between them. CDR1 is MNHEY and CDR2 is SMNVEV in the germline V gene (reference sequence). The CDR3 consists of 14 residues. DNA for the CDR3: TGTGCCAGCAGTCCCACCCGGCCCCTGACCGAAGCTTTCTTT. This encodes CASSPTRPLTEAFF.

This clone appeared a few times. The chain uses TRBV2 and TRBJ2-5; D gene unclear. The CDR3 runs 14 residues. V lost 7 bases, J lost 0 bases, and 12 bases lay in between. Looked up from germline, CDR1 is SNHLY and CDR2 is FYNNEI. In DNA form, the CDR3 reads TGTGCCAGCAAATGGGATCGGCACCAAGAGACCCAGTACTTC. Its protein is CASKWDRHQETQYF.

The J gene is TRBJ2-7, the V gene TRBV5-1; 7 nucleotides match TRBD1. J lost 5 bases, V lost 0 bases, and 5 bases had no gene match. CDR1 is SGHRS, CDR2 YFSETQ, per germline. This CDR3 has 14 residues. The CDR3 nucleotides read TGCGCCAGCAGCTTGGCTAACAGGGGTAACGAGCAGTACTTC. Its translation: CASSLANRGNEQYF.